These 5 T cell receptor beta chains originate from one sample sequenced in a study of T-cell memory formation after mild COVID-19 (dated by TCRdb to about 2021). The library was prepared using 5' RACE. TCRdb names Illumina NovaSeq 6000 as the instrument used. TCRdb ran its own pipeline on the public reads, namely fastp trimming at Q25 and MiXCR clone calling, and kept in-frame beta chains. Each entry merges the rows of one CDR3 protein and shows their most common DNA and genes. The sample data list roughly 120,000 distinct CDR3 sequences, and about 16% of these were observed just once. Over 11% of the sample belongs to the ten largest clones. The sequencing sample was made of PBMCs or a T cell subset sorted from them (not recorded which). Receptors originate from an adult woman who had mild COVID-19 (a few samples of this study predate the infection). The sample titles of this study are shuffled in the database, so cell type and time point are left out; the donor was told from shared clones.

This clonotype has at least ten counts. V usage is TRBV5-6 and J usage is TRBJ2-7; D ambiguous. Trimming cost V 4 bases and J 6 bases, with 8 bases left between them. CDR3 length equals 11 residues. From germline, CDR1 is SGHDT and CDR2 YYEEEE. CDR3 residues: CASSRVGEQYF. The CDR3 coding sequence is TGTGCCAGCAGCAGGGTCGGCGAGCAGTACTTC.

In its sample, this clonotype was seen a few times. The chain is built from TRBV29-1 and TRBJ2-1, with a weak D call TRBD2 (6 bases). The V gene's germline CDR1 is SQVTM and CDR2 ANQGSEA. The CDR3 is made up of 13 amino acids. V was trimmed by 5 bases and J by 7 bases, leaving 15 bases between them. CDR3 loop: CSVKGLLGNEQFF. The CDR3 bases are TGCAGCGTTAAGGGACTCCTTGGTAATGAGCAGTTCTTC.

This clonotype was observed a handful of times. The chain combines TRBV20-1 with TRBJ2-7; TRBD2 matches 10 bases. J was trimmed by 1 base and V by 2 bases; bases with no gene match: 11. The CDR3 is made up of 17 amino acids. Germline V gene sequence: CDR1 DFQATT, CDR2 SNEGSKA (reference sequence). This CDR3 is CSARRTSGEYPSYEQYF. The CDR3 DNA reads TGCAGTGCTAGACGCACTAGCGGGGAATACCCATCCTACGAGCAGTACTTC.

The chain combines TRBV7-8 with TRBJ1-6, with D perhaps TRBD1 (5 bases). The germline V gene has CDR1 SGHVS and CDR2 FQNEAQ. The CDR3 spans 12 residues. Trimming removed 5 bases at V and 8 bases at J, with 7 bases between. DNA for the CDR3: TGTGCCAGCAGCCTAGGGGATTCACCCCTCCACTTT. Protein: CASSLGDSPLHF.

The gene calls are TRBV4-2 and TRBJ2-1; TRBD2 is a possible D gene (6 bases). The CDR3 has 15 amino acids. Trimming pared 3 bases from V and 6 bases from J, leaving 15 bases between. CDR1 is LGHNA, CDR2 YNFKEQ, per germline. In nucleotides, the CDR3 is TGTGCCAGCAGCCAGGGGATGGGAGGTCTCAATGAGCAGTTCTTC. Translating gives CASSQGMGGLNEQFF.